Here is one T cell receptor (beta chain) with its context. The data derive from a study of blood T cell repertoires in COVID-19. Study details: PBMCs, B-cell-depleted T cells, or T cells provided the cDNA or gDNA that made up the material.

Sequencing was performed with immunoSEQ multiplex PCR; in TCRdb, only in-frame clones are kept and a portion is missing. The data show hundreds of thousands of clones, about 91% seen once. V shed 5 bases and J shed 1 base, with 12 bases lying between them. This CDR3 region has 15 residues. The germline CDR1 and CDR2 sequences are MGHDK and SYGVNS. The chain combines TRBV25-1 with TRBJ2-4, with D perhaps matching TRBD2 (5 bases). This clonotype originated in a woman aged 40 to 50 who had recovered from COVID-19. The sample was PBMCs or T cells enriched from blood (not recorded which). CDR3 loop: CASSRRVGAKNIQYF. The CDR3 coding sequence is TGTGCCAGCAGTCGGCGGGTCGGCGCCAAAAACATTCAGTACTTC. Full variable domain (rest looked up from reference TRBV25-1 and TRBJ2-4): EADIYQTPRYLVIGTGKKITLECSQTMGHDKMYWYQQDPGMELHLIHYSYGVNSTEKGDLSSESTVSRIRTEHFPLTLESARPSHTSQYLCASSRRVGAKNIQYFGAGTRLSVL.